Following are 28 T cell receptor beta chains from one sample sequenced in a study of shared clonotypes between healthy human individuals. This table comes from immunoSEQ multiplex PCR, and its TCRdb copy is limited to in-frame clones, with some not included. The profile shows around 2.3 million clones, around 95% of them singletons. Sequenced input: naive CD4+ T cells sorted from blood. The subset was: CD45RA+ positively selected. The origin of the receptors is a man between 18 and 29 years old in good health.

V gene TRBV10-3 combines with J gene TRBJ1-5; 9 nucleotides line up with TRBD1. V shed 5 bases, J shed 0 bases, and the junction held 2 bases outside the gene matches. The CDR3 covers 15 residues. Germline V CDR1 and CDR2: ENHRY, SYGVKD. As DNA, the CDR3 is TGTGCCATCAGTCGACAGGGGGATAGCAATCAGCCCCAGCATTTT. Its translation is CAISRQGDSNQPQHF.

As for this clone: The same CDR3 arises from other DNA sequences in this sample as well. The V call is TRBV5-4, the J call TRBJ2-3; 12 bases are a match to TRBD2. From germline, CDR1 is SGHNT and CDR2 YYREEE (reference sequence). The CDR3 has 16 amino acids. V trimming: 1 base; J trimming: 3 bases; junction bases outside the gene matches: 3. The CDR3 bases are TGTGCCAGCAGCTTGCGGCTAGCGGGGGGGACAGATACGCAGTATTTT. It is translated as CASSLRLAGGTDTQYF.

The rearrangement links TRBV7-3 to TRBJ2-3, with D perhaps given as TRBD1 or TRBD2 (5 bases each). Germline V gives CDR1 SGHTA, CDR2 FQGTGA. CDR3 length: 18 amino acids. The V gene lost 1 base and the J gene lost 0 bases, with 17 bases spanning the gap. The chain's CDR3 is CASSLNPPGPGSTDTQYF. For the CDR3, the DNA is TGTGCCAGCAGCTTAAACCCTCCGGGACCAGGTAGCACAGATACGCAGTATTTT.

This chain links TRBV11-3 with TRBJ2-7; TRBD2 matches at 9 bases. V lost 5 bases and J lost 2; bases outside the gene matches: 7. Germline V gene sequence: CDR1 SGHNT, CDR2 YENEEA. This CDR3 is built from 15 residues. This CDR3 reads CASSPGGGAPYEQYF. CDR3 sequence (DNA): TGTGCCAGCAGCCCGGGCGGGGGGGCTCCCTACGAGCAGTACTTC.

The chain recombines TRBV27 with TRBJ2-2; perhaps TRBD2 as D (6 bases). The CDR3 length is 16 residues. Germline V lookup: CDR1 MNHEY, CDR2 SMNVEV (reference sequence). V lost 1 base and J lost 1, with 10 bases in between. CDR3 nucleotides: TGTGCCAGCAGTTTATTGGGCGGGAAGAACACCGGGGAGCTGTTTTTT. As protein: CASSLLGGKNTGELFF.

The rearrangement joins TRBV7-2 to TRBJ2-7; D ambiguous. Germline V CDR1 and CDR2: SGHTA, FQGNSA. The CDR3 covers 14 residues. V was clipped by 6 bases and J by 3 bases, with 15 bases between them. The CDR3 spells CASRLQSSVYEQYF. The DNA of the CDR3 is TGTGCCAGCAGGCTTCAATCAAGCGTCTACGAGCAGTACTTC.

This chain uses TRBV4-2 with TRBJ1-6, with D hard to call. Germline V lookup: CDR1 LGHNA, CDR2 YNFKEQ. The CDR3 covers 14 residues. V lost 0 bases and J 6 bases, leaving 6 bases between the germline ends. CDR3 in DNA: TGTGCCAGCAGCCAAGAAGGGCTTAATTCACCCCTCCACTTT. Residues: CASSQEGLNSPLHF.

J is TRBJ1-5 and V is TRBV10-1; D is perhaps TRBD1 (5 bases). Trimming shortened V by 8 bases and J by 3 bases, and 20 bases separated the two germline ends. There are 16 residues in the CDR3. Germline V gene lookup returns CDR1 WNHNN and CDR2 SYGVQD (reference sequence). CDR3 loop: CASLRTGRPLNQPQHF. CDR3 sequence (DNA): TGCGCCAGCCTTAGGACGGGGCGCCCCCTCAATCAGCCCCAGCATTTT.

About this clone itself: Within the sample, other DNA sequences also encode this same CDR3. V gene TRBV9 combines with J gene TRBJ1-5; D not certain. V was shortened by 0 bases and J by 7 bases, with 8 bases between the two germline ends. The germline CDR1 and CDR2 sequences are SGDLS and YYNGEE. This CDR3 contains 13 residues. CDR3 sequence reads: CASSVEEGQPQHF. The CDR3 nucleotides are TGTGCCAGCAGCGTAGAGGAGGGACAGCCCCAGCATTTT. Drawing the rest from reference TRBV9 and TRBJ1-5, the complete variable domain is DSGVTQTPKHLITATGQRVTLRCSPRSGDLSVYWYQQSLDQGLQFLIQYYNGEERAKGNILERFSAQQFPDLHSELNLSSLELGDSALYFCASSVEEGQPQHFGDGTRLSIL.

The genes are TRBV5-4 and TRBJ2-7; tentatively, D is TRBD2 (6 bases). The V gene's germline CDR1 is SGHNT and CDR2 YYREEE (reference sequence). The V end was cut by 5 bases, the J end by 6 bases, with 18 bases between. CDR3 length equals 14 residues. The CDR3 nucleotides are TGTGCCAGCAGTTCCGAGACTAGGAACGGCGAGCAGTACTTC. Its translation: CASSSETRNGEQYF.

The chain is built from TRBV27 and TRBJ2-5, with 7 nucleotides matching TRBD1. The CDR3 is 13 amino acids. The germline CDR1 and CDR2 sequences are MNHEY and SMNVEV (reference sequence). Trimming at V came to 6 bases and at J to 7 bases, leaving 8 bases not matched to a gene. Here the CDR3 reads CASRMDRFGTQYF. For the CDR3, the DNA is TGTGCCAGCAGAATGGACAGGTTCGGGACCCAGTACTTC.

This clone was recorded once. The rearrangement joins TRBV4-3 to TRBJ2-1, with D perhaps assigned TRBD1 or TRBD2 (5 bases each). The CDR3 is made up of 14 amino acids. V was clipped by 5 bases and J by 6 bases, with 14 bases between them. CDR1 is LGHNA, CDR2 YSLEER, per germline. CDR3 bases: TGCGCCAGCAGCACCCGGTCTGGGGGCAATGAGCAGTTCTTC. It codes for CASSTRSGGNEQFF.

J is TRBJ2-5 and V is TRBV7-6, with a weak D call TRBD2 (5 bases). Germline CDR1 is SGHVS and CDR2 is FNYEAQ. This CDR3 spans 16 amino acids. V dropped 6 bases and J dropped 8 bases, with 25 bases sitting between them. The CDR3 protein is CASRMVSSTSGGTQYF. CDR3 bases: TGTGCCAGCAGAATGGTTAGCTCCACAAGTGGAGGAACCCAGTACTTC.

This chain joins TRBV7-2 and TRBJ2-1; no clear D gene. Between the trimmed V and J ends, which lost 2 bases and 1 base, there was a span of 6 bases. This CDR3 has 14 amino acids. Germline loops: CDR1 SGHTA, CDR2 FQGNSA. CDR3 bases: TGTGCCAGCAGCTTATTTGAATCCTACAATGAGCAGTTCTTC. Residues: CASSLFESYNEQFF.

The V gene is TRBV7-9, the J gene TRBJ1-1; 7 bases map to TRBD1. CDR1 and CDR2 (germline): SEHNR, FQNEAQ (reference sequence). CDR3 length equals 14 residues. V lost 4 bases and J lost 5; bases outside the gene matches: 7. The CDR3: CASSSWTGGTEAFF. In nucleotides, the CDR3 is TGTGCCAGCAGCTCTTGGACAGGTGGGACTGAAGCTTTCTTT. The complete variable domain, with remaining parts taken from reference TRBV7-9 and TRBJ1-1, reads DTGVSQNPRHKITKRGQNVTFRCDPISEHNRLYWYRQTLGQGPEFLTYFQNEAQLEKSRLLSDRFSAERPKGSFSTLEIQRTEQGDSAMYLCASSSWTGGTEAFFGQGTRLTVV.

This chain uses TRBV12-5 with TRBJ1-2; the D is unclear. Deletions cut 5 bases from V and 5 bases from J, with 15 bases between. This CDR3 region has 14 residues. Per germline, CDR1 LGHNT and CDR2 FRNRAP. CDR3: CASGPYRDSYGYTF. The CDR3 region has the DNA TGTGCTAGTGGTCCATACCGAGACTCATATGGCTACACCTTC. Filled out from reference TRBV12-5 and TRBJ1-2, the complete variable domain reads DARVTQTPRHKVTEMGQEVTMRCQPILGHNTVFWYRQTMMQGLELLAYFRNRAPLDDSGMPKDRFSAEMPDATLATLKIQPSEPRDSAVYFCASGPYRDSYGYTFGSGTRLTVV.

V is TRBV5-1 and J is TRBJ2-3, with 13 positions matching TRBD2. The V gene end was trimmed by 0 bases and the J gene end by 6 bases; junction bases not matched to a gene: 7. The CDR3 is 17 amino acids. CDR1 and CDR2 (germline): SGHRS, YFSETQ. This CDR3 reads CASSLGLAGGFLDTQYF. The CDR3 DNA follows: TGCGCCAGCAGCTTGGGACTAGCGGGGGGATTTTTGGATACGCAGTATTTT.

A remark on this clone: The same CDR3 is also encoded by other DNA sequences in this sample. The chain recombines TRBV30 with TRBJ1-3; D remains unclear. This CDR3 spans 14 amino acids. Per the germline V gene, CDR1 is GTSNPN and CDR2 is SVGIG (reference sequence). V lost 0 bases and J lost 4, with 10 bases in between. CDR3 sequence (DNA): TGTGCCTGGAGTGTAATCACAGCAGGAAACACCATATATTTT. Translating it yields CAWSVITAGNTIYF.

The chain carries TRBV7-2 and TRBJ1-6; 8 positions match TRBD1. Losses at the gene ends were 5 bases for V and 6 bases for J; bases not matched to a gene: 12. This CDR3 is built from 17 residues. Per germline, CDR1 SGHTA and CDR2 FQGNSA. CDR3 sequence reads: CASSQRDRFNPNSPLHF. The CDR3 region has the DNA TGTGCCAGCAGCCAAAGGGACAGGTTTAATCCTAATTCACCCCTCCACTTT.

This chain uses TRBV11-3 with TRBJ2-5; TRBD1 agrees at 9 bases. The CDR3 is made up of 16 amino acids. Germline lookup yields CDR1 SGHNT and CDR2 YENEEA. The V gene end was trimmed by 4 bases and the J gene end by 5 bases; junction bases not matched to a gene: 11. The CDR3: CASSSPSTGGQETQYF. The CDR3 region has the DNA TGTGCCAGCAGCTCCCCCTCCACAGGGGGCCAGGAGACCCAGTACTTC.

This chain uses TRBV30 with TRBJ1-2; D gene ambiguous. Germline CDR1 GTSNPN, CDR2 SVGIG (reference sequence). The CDR3 totals 13 residues. The V end lost 2 bases, the J end lost 10 bases, and 17 bases lay between the germline ends. The CDR3 protein is CAWSRGRERNYTF. In DNA form, the CDR3 reads TGTGCCTGGAGTAGAGGGCGAGAGAGAAACTACACCTTC.

V is TRBV6-1 and J is TRBJ1-5; 7 bases fit TRBD1. The ends lost 6 bases at V and 6 bases at J; junction bases unmatched: 11. Germline CDR1 and CDR2: MNHNS and SASEGT. CDR3 length: 15 amino acids. CDR3 bases: TGTGCCAGCAGACAAACGGGGCAGGGGGGTCAGCCCCAGCATTTT. Translation gives CASRQTGQGGQPQHF.

This clone was found once. This chain uses TRBV4-3 with TRBJ2-1, with TRBD2 as a possible D gene (5 bases). The CDR3 has 15 amino acids. Trimming pared 3 bases from V and 7 bases from J, leaving 16 bases between. The V gene's germline CDR1 is LGHNA and CDR2 YSLEER. The CDR3 reads CASSHGLGAGNEQFF. As DNA, the CDR3 is TGCGCCAGCAGCCATGGACTGGGCGCGGGTAATGAGCAGTTCTTC.

This chain uses TRBV6-6 with TRBJ2-7; D is unresolved. Trimming removed 6 bases from V and 2 bases from J, with 14 bases in between. The germline V gene encodes CDR1 MNHNY and CDR2 SVGAGI (reference sequence). CDR3 length: 14 amino acids. The CDR3 sequence: CASSPSGSTYEQYF. In DNA form, the CDR3 reads TGTGCCAGCAGCCCCTCCGGAAGCACCTACGAGCAGTACTTC.

The gene calls are TRBV5-4 and TRBJ2-2, with D possibly TRBD1 on 5 matching bases. The length of the CDR3 is 14 residues. Trimming removed 4 bases at V and 2 bases at J, with 9 bases between. The germline V gene has CDR1 SGHNT and CDR2 YYREEE (reference sequence). The DNA for the CDR3 is TGTGCCAGCAGCAAGACAGATAACACCGGGGAGCTGTTTTTT. Its protein product is CASSKTDNTGELFF.

There are a few counts of this clone. V usage is TRBV2 and J usage is TRBJ1-5; D remains ambiguous. Trimming took 5 bases from V and 0 from J, leaving 11 bases between them. Germline CDR1 SNHLY, CDR2 FYNNEI. The CDR3 contains 15 residues. The CDR3 sequence: CASSTGRFSNQPQHF. The CDR3 DNA follows: TGTGCCAGCAGTACCGGACGGTTTAGCAATCAGCCCCAGCATTTT.

The chain links TRBV18 to TRBJ1-5; D is ambiguous. The V gene lost 5 bases and the J gene lost 0 bases, with 5 bases spanning the gap. Germline V gene sequence: CDR1 KGHSH, CDR2 LQKENI. This CDR3 contains 13 residues. The CDR3 reads CASSRFSNQPQHF. Here the CDR3 DNA reads TGTGCCAGCTCAAGGTTTAGCAATCAGCCCCAGCATTTT.

The chain joins TRBV5-1 to TRBJ2-3; D not certain. Germline V gives CDR1 SGHRS, CDR2 YFSETQ. This CDR3 is built from 16 residues. The V end lost 1 base, the J end lost 0 bases, and 12 bases lay between the germline ends. The CDR3 sequence is CASSLPRMGSTDTQYF. In DNA form, the CDR3 reads TGCGCCAGCAGCTTGCCGAGGATGGGGAGCACAGATACGCAGTATTTT. The full variable domain, rest sourced from reference TRBV5-1 and TRBJ2-3, is KAGVTQTPRYLIKTRGQQVTLSCSPISGHRSVSWYQQTPGQGLQFLFEYFSETQRNKGNFPGRFSGRQFSNSRSEMNVSTLELGDSALYLCASSLPRMGSTDTQYFGPGTRLTVL.